This T cell receptor (beta chain) emerged from a study of response to subunit inactivated influenza vaccine. V was clipped by 7 bases and J by 7 bases, with 14 bases between them. The CDR3 length is 13 residues. Germline V gives CDR1 LNHDA, CDR2 SQIVND (reference sequence). TCRdb re-derived calls from the RT-PCR reads in MiXCR, one entry per CDR3 protein. The sample has 300,000 to 350,000 distinct CDR3 sequences, 22% seen once. This clonotype has more than one count but fewer than ten. This sequence was found in a man in his fifties or sixties who received an inactivated influenza vaccine. The chain employs TRBV19 and TRBJ1-5; perhaps TRBD1 as D (5 bases). The source was PBMCs from blood, collected less than 22 months after vaccination. As DNA, the CDR3 is TGTGCCAGTAATCCAGGGCAAAGGCAGCCCCAGCATTTT. Encoded protein: CASNPGQRQPQHF. Looking up the rest from reference TRBV19 and TRBJ1-5 gives the full variable domain: DGGITQSPKYLFRKEGQNVTLSCEQNLNHDAMYWYRQDPGQGLRLIYYSQIVNDFQKGDIAEGYSVSREKKESFPLTVTSAQKNPTAFYLCASNPGQRQPQHFGDGTRLSIL.